These T cell receptor beta chains were read from a single sample in a study of cytomegalovirus exposure and HLA in healthy donors. The method was immunoSEQ multiplex PCR; TCRdb's version includes in-frame clones alone and lacks a portion of them. The sample holds 150,000 to 200,000 clones, approximately 84% seen once. Sequencing was done on a sample of PBMCs. The receptor set was obtained from a woman aged 40 to 50 in good health and CMV-seropositive. Each CDR3 is given with its conserved first and last residue. The size field is filled for only some rows; it gives once, few, many or a size class.

CDR3	J	size	V
CASRQNRGSGNTIYF	TRBJ1-3	NA	TRBV7-9
CASSPQMGARGYTF	TRBJ1-2	NA	TRBV7-9
CAWSRRQITDTQYF	TRBJ2-3	few	TRBV30
CSVETGYGYTF	TRBJ1-2	NA	TRBV29-1
CASNRQPYEQYF	NA	NA	TRBV2
CASSVAGEGTGELFF	TRBJ2-2	NA	TRBV9
CASSSRRLAGTTDTQYF	TRBJ2-3	NA	TRBV19
CASSSRLASQVFNEQFF	TRBJ2-1	NA	TRBV11-2
CAWNRQGRTGELFF	TRBJ2-2	NA	TRBV30
CASLTGAGLTDTQYF	TRBJ2-3	NA	TRBV2
CASSLVAGGADTQYF	TRBJ2-3	NA	TRBV5-4
CASSLVQGSPYEQYF	TRBJ2-7	few	TRBV11-1
CASSLVGQGYEQYF	TRBJ2-7	NA	TRBV11-2
CASGGRMNTGAFF	TRBJ1-1	NA	TRBV7-2
CASSDSANSPLHF	TRBJ1-6	NA	TRBV6-4
CASSLATDRYGQPQHF	TRBJ1-5	NA	TRBV5-6
CASSQDRANSPLHF	TRBJ1-6	few	TRBV9
CASSPPSKTSGSYNEQFF	TRBJ2-1	NA	TRBV19
CASSSSGTGEQYF	TRBJ2-7	NA	TRBV7-2
CASSKVASSSYNSPLHF	TRBJ1-6	NA	TRBV21-1
CASTPTGQASAGELFF	TRBJ2-2	NA	TRBV9
CASSIGTGLSPLHF	TRBJ1-6	NA	TRBV19